The clone carrying this T cell receptor beta chain showed up many times. These data come from a study of T cells after yellow fever vaccination. Conversion of TCR transcripts into cDNA relied on 5'RACE template switching, which added a universal primer site and UMIs. TCRdb reprocessed the 5' RACE reads with MiXCR, giving one entry per CDR3 protein. The data show 200,000 to 300,000 distinct CDR3 sequences, 6.7% seen once. The clonotype comes from a man aged 25-40 years who received the YFV17D yellow fever vaccine. This sample comprised CD4+ T cells sorted from PBMCs, obtained on the day of the yellow fever booster vaccination.

The CDR3 loop is CASRRKSGTTLGEKLFF. DNA of the CDR3: TGTGCCAGCAGAAGGAAGTCCGGGACAACCTTAGGTGAAAAACTGTTTTTT. The rearrangement uses TRBV6-1 and TRBJ1-4; a possible D gene is TRBD1 (6 bases). The CDR3 length is 17 residues. Trimming shortened V by 6 bases and J by 7 bases, and 24 bases separated the two germline ends. CDR1 is MNHNS and CDR2 is SASEGT in the germline V gene.